The 25 T cell receptor beta chains below all came from one sample that was sequenced in a study of blood T cell repertoires in COVID-19. Only in-frame clones appear in the TCRdb table, and some are missing; sequencing was by immunoSEQ multiplex PCR. The table has about 250,000 clones, about 83% seen once. Sequenced: peripheral blood. The receptors were sampled from an elderly woman with COVID-19, enrolled during active disease.

The chain joins TRBV5-1 to TRBJ1-1; 7 positions agree with TRBD1. This CDR3 has 14 amino acids. Germline CDR1 and CDR2: SGHRS and YFSETQ. The V and J ends lost 3 bases and 6 bases, in that order; junction bases with no gene match: 8. CDR3 DNA sequence: TGCGCCAGCAGCTCCAGACAGGGCTTAGCTGAAGCTTTCTTT. Residues: CASSSRQGLAEAFF.

The chain employs TRBV18 and TRBJ1-3, with 9 bases matching TRBD1. The germline V gene has CDR1 KGHSH and CDR2 LQKENI. This CDR3 is built from 13 residues. V dropped 8 bases and J dropped 6; count of bases not matched to a gene: 5. The CDR3 protein is CASKTGGKNTIYF. Written as DNA, the CDR3 is TGTGCCAGCAAAACAGGGGGCAAAAACACCATATATTTT.

The gene calls are TRBV19 and TRBJ2-7; D is unresolved. The germline gives CDR1 LNHDA, CDR2 SQIVND (reference sequence). The V gene lost 6 bases and the J gene lost 4 bases, with 7 bases spanning the gap. The length of the CDR3 is 11 residues. CDR3 in amino acids: CASSASYEQYV. For the CDR3, the DNA is TGTGCCAGTAGCGCTAGTTACGAGCAGTACGTC.

The table lists this clone with a few counts. This sequence joins TRBV7-7 and TRBJ1-5; no firm D call. The V and J ends lost 5 bases and 0 bases respectively, with 20 bases between them. There are 18 residues in the CDR3. CDR1 SSHAT and CDR2 FNYEAQ come from the germline V gene (reference sequence). CDR3 in DNA: TGTGCCAGCAGCACGGGAAGGACGGAAGTTTATAGCAATCAGCCCCAGCATTTT. Translating it yields CASSTGRTEVYSNQPQHF.

The chain recombines TRBV7-2 with TRBJ1-2, with 10 nucleotides matching TRBD1. Germline CDR1 and CDR2: SGHTA and FQGNSA. This CDR3 contains 15 residues. With 0 bases clipped from V and 6 bases from J, the junction kept 4 bases outside the gene matches. CDR3 coding DNA: TGTGCCAGCAGCTTAGCAGGACAGGGGGTGAATGGCTACACCTTC. It translates to CASSLAGQGVNGYTF. Variable domain in full (rest from reference TRBV7-2 and TRBJ1-2): GAGVSQSPSNKVTEKGKDVELRCDPISGHTALYWYRQSLGQGLEFLIYFQGNSAPDKSGLPSDRFSAERTGGSVSTLTIQRTQQEDSAVYLCASSLAGQGVNGYTFGSGTRLTVV.

This clone has just one count. The identical CDR3 is also encoded by other nucleotide sequences in the sample. This rearrangement joins TRBV5-1 to TRBJ1-2; tentative D call: TRBD1 (5 bases). The CDR3 runs 14 residues. The V end was cut by 1 base, the J end by 1 base, with 8 bases between. CDR1 and CDR2 from the germline V gene are SGHRS and YFSETQ. This CDR3 is CASSLTGDNYGYTF. The CDR3 DNA follows: TGCGCCAGCAGCTTGACGGGGGATAACTATGGCTACACCTTC.

This clone was counted only a few times. This chain links TRBV6-5 with TRBJ1-5; 7 positions match TRBD1. Germline loops: CDR1 MNHEY, CDR2 SVGAGI. V lost 2 bases and J lost 3; bases outside the gene matches: 4. The CDR3 contains 15 residues. This CDR3 reads CASSYGTDPNQPQHF. The CDR3 DNA follows: TGTGCCAGCAGTTACGGGACAGATCCCAATCAGCCCCAGCATTTT.

V is TRBV9 and J is TRBJ2-7; TRBD2 is a possible D gene (5 bases). Germline V gene sequence: CDR1 SGDLS, CDR2 YYNGEE. Trimming cost V 6 bases and J 0 bases, with 16 bases left between them. The CDR3 is 15 residues long. CDR3 in amino acids: CASTPGSVGSYEQYF. CDR3 bases: TGTGCCAGCACCCCGGGATCCGTGGGCTCCTACGAGCAGTACTTC.

CDR3 region: CASSPTGTNYGYTF. The CDR3 bases are TGTGCCAGCAGCCCTACAGGCACTAACTATGGCTACACCTTC. The chain is built from TRBV6-2 or TRBV6-3 and TRBJ1-2, with D possibly matching TRBD1 (5 bases). The CDR3 length is 14 residues. The V end lost 6 bases, the J end lost 0 bases, and 11 bases lay between the germline ends. Germline CDR1 and CDR2: MNHEY and SVGEGT.

This chain links TRBV6-5 with TRBJ2-5, with 9 bases identical to TRBD1. This CDR3 is built from 15 residues. V was pared by 2 bases and J by 5 bases, with 6 bases of the junction left unmatched. The germline gives CDR1 MNHEY, CDR2 SVGAGI. CDR3: CASSYLGQGWETQYF. CDR3 DNA: TGTGCCAGCAGTTACCTAGGACAGGGGTGGGAGACCCAGTACTTC.

The CDR3 spells CASSVGQANTEAFF. For the CDR3, the DNA is TGTGCCAGCAGCGTGGGACAGGCGAACACTGAAGCTTTCTTT. V and J are TRBV6-5 and TRBJ1-1; 8 bases match TRBD1. The length of the CDR3 is 14 residues. Germline loops: CDR1 MNHEY, CDR2 SVGAGI. After removal of 6 bases from V and 1 base from J, the junction contained 4 bases not matched to a gene.

The chain carries TRBV3-1 (or the pseudogene TRBV3-2) and TRBJ1-2; the match to TRBD1 covers 8 bases. CDR3 length equals 16 residues. The junction had 5 bases not matched to a gene; V was cut back by 1 base and J by 1 base. The germline CDR1 and CDR2 sequences are LGHDT and YNNKEL (reference sequence). Here the CDR3 reads CASSQGYRGNNYGYTF. As DNA, the CDR3 is TGTGCCAGCAGCCAAGGTTACAGGGGGAATAACTATGGCTACACCTTC.

The chain joins TRBV5-6 to TRBJ1-5; 9 nucleotides match TRBD1. The length of the CDR3 is 15 residues. V was pared by 1 base and J by 7 bases, with 6 bases of the junction left unmatched. CDR1 is SGHDT, CDR2 YYEEEE, per germline. The CDR3 nucleotides are TGTGCCAGCAGCTTGTGGGACAGGGATCGCCAGCCCCAGCATTTT. Protein product: CASSLWDRDRQPQHF. Using reference TRBV5-6 and TRBJ1-5 for the parts outside the CDR3, the full variable domain is DAGVTQSPTHLIKTRGQQVTLRCSPKSGHDTVSWYQQALGQGPQFIFQYYEEEERQRGNFPDRFSGHQFPNYSSELNVNALLLGDSALYLCASSLWDRDRQPQHFGDGTRLSIL.

The V and J genes are TRBV19 and TRBJ1-1; 8 nucleotides line up with TRBD1. Germline V gives CDR1 LNHDA, CDR2 SQIVND (reference sequence). V lost 5 bases, J lost 1 base, and 9 bases stayed unmatched. The length of the CDR3 is 16 residues. CDR3 sequence: CASSPGTGTPNTEAFF. The CDR3 coding sequence is TGTGCCAGTAGTCCGGGGACAGGCACCCCGAACACTGAAGCTTTCTTT.

The V gene is TRBV18, the J gene TRBJ1-2; D gene unclear. Looked up from germline, CDR1 is KGHSH and CDR2 is LQKENI. There are 12 residues in the CDR3. Trimming shortened V by 6 bases and J by 8 bases, and 13 bases separated the two germline ends. The CDR3 spells CASSMKTEGYTF. The CDR3 nucleotides read TGTGCCAGCTCTATGAAGACGGAGGGCTACACCTTC.

The gene calls are TRBV28 and TRBJ2-7, with TRBD1 matching 8 bases. With 5 bases clipped from V and 3 bases from J, the junction kept 12 bases outside the gene matches. This CDR3 is built from 16 residues. Germline V gene sequence: CDR1 MDHEN, CDR2 SYDVKM. The CDR3 here is CASSDPQGAPNYEQYV. The DNA of the CDR3 is TGTGCCAGCAGTGACCCCCAGGGGGCTCCGAACTACGAGCAGTACGTC.

The chain employs TRBV19 and TRBJ1-1, with 7 bases matching TRBD1. The germline gives CDR1 LNHDA, CDR2 SQIVND (reference sequence). The V gene end was trimmed by 4 bases and the J gene end by 3 bases; junction bases not matched to a gene: 8. The CDR3 has 15 amino acids. The CDR3 spells CASSTGTDRYTEAFF. In DNA form, the CDR3 reads TGTGCCAGTAGTACAGGGACAGATCGGTACACTGAAGCTTTCTTT.

The J gene is TRBJ1-1, the V gene TRBV30; tentatively, D is TRBD1 (5 bases). Deletions cut 2 bases from V and 1 base from J, with 11 bases between. In germline, CDR1 is GTSNPN, CDR2 SVGIG (reference sequence). This CDR3 is built from 14 residues. CDR3 bases: TGTGCCTGGAGTTATATCGACAGGAACACTGAAGCTTTCTTT. Translation: CAWSYIDRNTEAFF. The whole variable domain, filled in from reference TRBV30 and TRBJ1-1, reads SQTIHQWPATLVQPVGSPLSLECTVEGTSNPNLYWYRQAAGRGLQLLFYSVGIGQISSEVPQNLSASRPQDRQFILSSKKLLLSDSGFYLCAWSYIDRNTEAFFGQGTRLTVV.

This clone was picked up a small number of times. The gene calls are TRBV2 and TRBJ2-4; 8 positions agree with TRBD2. Germline V CDR1 and CDR2: SNHLY, FYNNEI. J was trimmed by 9 bases and V by 2 bases; bases with no gene match: 9. This CDR3 has 15 amino acids. This CDR3 is CASSEQGLGERIQYF. Written as DNA, the CDR3 is TGTGCCAGCAGTGAACAGGGACTAGGGGAACGCATTCAGTACTTC.

V and J are TRBV5-1 and TRBJ2-7; 8 nucleotides match TRBD1. V lost 7 bases and J lost 3; bases outside the gene matches: 9. Germline CDR1 is SGHRS and CDR2 is YFSETQ. This CDR3 is 14 amino acids long. In nucleotides, the CDR3 is TGCGCCAGCTCGGGATATGGACAGGGCTACGAGCAGTACTTC. It yields the protein CASSGYGQGYEQYF.

V usage is TRBV30 and J usage is TRBJ1-4, with D hard to call. V shed 0 bases and J shed 5 bases, with 10 bases lying between them. The V gene's germline CDR1 is GTSNPN and CDR2 SVGIG (reference sequence). The length of the CDR3 is 14 residues. In DNA, the CDR3 is TGTGCCTGGAGTGTACTGGGCCTGAATGAAAAACTGTTTTTT. Its protein product is CAWSVLGLNEKLFF.

V and J are TRBV2 and TRBJ2-5; 10 nucleotides agree with TRBD1. V gave up 10 bases and J gave up 3 bases; unmatched junction bases: 8. This CDR3 is 14 amino acids long. CDR1 is SNHLY, CDR2 FYNNEI, per germline. This chain's CDR3 is CATQGDRGEETQYF. The CDR3 DNA sequence: TGTGCCACCCAAGGGGACAGGGGTGAAGAGACCCAGTACTTC.

CDR3 in DNA: TGTGCCAGCCATGAGAGGACAGTTCGTAATGAGCAGTTCTTC. Translating it yields CASHERTVRNEQFF. The chain couples TRBV2 to TRBJ2-1, with D possibly being TRBD1 (6 bases). CDR3 size: 14 residues. In germline, CDR1 is SNHLY, CDR2 FYNNEI. Between the trimmed V and J ends, which lost 8 bases and 7 bases, there was a span of 18 bases.

The chain has TRBV20-1 and TRBJ1-5; D is unresolved. Trimming took 1 base from V and 11 from J, leaving 9 bases between them. The germline V gene encodes CDR1 DFQATT and CDR2 SNEGSKA (reference sequence). This CDR3 region has 11 residues. The CDR3 sequence is CSARVRRAQHF. The CDR3 bases are TGCAGTGCTAGAGTGAGGCGGGCCCAGCATTTT.

This chain uses TRBV3-1 (or the pseudogene TRBV3-2) with TRBJ2-2; 10 positions match TRBD2. CDR1 and CDR2 from the germline V gene are LGHDT and YNNKEL (reference sequence). After removal of 1 base from V and 0 bases from J, the junction contained 5 bases not matched to a gene. The CDR3 runs to 18 residues. Written as DNA, the CDR3 is TGTGCCAGCAGCCAAGGCCCGAGCGGGGGGGCGAACACCGGGGAGCTGTTTTTT. Protein product: CASSQGPSGGANTGELFF.